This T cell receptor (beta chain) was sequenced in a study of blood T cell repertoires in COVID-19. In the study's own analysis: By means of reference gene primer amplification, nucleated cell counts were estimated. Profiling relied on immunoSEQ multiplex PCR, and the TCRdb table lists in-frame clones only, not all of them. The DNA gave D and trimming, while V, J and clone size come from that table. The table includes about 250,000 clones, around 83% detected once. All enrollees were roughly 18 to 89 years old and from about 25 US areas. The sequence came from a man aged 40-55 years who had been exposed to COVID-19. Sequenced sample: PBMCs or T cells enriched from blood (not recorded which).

The CDR3 is CASSLTGDNGELFF. CDR3 sequence (DNA): TGCGCCAGCAGCTTAACGGGAGATAACGGGGAGCTGTTTTTT. J is TRBJ2-2 and V is TRBV5-1; possibly TRBD2 for D (6 bases). V lost 2 bases and J lost 7, with 12 bases in between. CDR3 length: 14 residues. Per the germline V gene, CDR1 is SGHRS and CDR2 is YFSETQ. The full variable domain, rest sourced from reference TRBV5-1 and TRBJ2-2, is KAGVTQTPRYLIKTRGQQVTLSCSPISGHRSVSWYQQTPGQGLQFLFEYFSETQRNKGNFPGRFSGRQFSNSRSEMNVSTLELGDSALYLCASSLTGDNGELFFGEGSRLTVL.